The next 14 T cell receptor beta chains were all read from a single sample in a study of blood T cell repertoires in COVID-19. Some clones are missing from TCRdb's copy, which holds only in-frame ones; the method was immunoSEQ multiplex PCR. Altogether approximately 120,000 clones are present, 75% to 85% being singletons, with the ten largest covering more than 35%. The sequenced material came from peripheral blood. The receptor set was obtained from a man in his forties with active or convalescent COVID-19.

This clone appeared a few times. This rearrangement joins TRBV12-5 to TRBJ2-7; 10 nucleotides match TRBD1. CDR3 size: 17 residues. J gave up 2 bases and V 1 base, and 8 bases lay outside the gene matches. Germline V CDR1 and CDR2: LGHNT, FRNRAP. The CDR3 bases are TGTGCTAGTGGTTTGGACGTATACGGGACAGGGGCCTACGAGCAGTACTTC. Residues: CASGLDVYGTGAYEQYF.

CDR3 DNA: TGTGCCAGCAGCCCTCGAGAAGCCTACGAGCAGTACTTC. Protein: CASSPREAYEQYF. The V call is TRBV9, the J call TRBJ2-7; D remains ambiguous. Between the trimmed V and J ends, which lost 4 bases and 2 bases, there was a span of 10 bases. The germline V gene encodes CDR1 SGDLS and CDR2 YYNGEE. This CDR3 contains 13 residues.

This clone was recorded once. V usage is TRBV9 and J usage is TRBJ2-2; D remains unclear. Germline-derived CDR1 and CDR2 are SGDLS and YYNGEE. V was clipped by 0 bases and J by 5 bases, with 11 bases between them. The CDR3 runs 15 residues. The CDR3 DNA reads TGTGCCAGCAGCGTAGAATCTTACAAAACCGGGGAGCTGTTTTTT. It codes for CASSVESYKTGELFF.

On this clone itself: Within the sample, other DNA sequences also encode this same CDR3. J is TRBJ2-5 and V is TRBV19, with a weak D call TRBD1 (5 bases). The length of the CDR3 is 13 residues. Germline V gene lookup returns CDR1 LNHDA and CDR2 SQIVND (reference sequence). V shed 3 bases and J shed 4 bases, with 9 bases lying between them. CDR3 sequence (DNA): TGTGCCAGTAGTATTTCAGGGCGAGAGACCCAGTACTTC. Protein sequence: CASSISGRETQYF.

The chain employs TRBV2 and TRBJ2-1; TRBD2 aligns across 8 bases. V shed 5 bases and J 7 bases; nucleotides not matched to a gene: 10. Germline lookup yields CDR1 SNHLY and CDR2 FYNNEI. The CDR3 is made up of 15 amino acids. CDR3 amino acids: CASSLGAGVGNEQFF. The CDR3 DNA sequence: TGTGCCAGCAGTCTCGGAGCGGGAGTAGGTAATGAGCAGTTCTTC. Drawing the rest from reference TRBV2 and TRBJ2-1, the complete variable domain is EPEVTQTPSHQVTQMGQEVILRCVPISNHLYFYWYRQILGQKVEFLVSFYNNEISEKSEIFDDQFSVERPDGSNFTLKIRSTKLEDSAMYFCASSLGAGVGNEQFFGPGTRLTVL.

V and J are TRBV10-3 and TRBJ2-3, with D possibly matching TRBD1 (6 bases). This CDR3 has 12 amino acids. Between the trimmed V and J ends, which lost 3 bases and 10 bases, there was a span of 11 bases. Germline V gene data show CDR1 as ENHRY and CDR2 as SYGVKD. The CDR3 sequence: CAISDRGQPQYF. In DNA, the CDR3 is TGTGCCATCAGTGACAGGGGCCAACCGCAGTATTTT.

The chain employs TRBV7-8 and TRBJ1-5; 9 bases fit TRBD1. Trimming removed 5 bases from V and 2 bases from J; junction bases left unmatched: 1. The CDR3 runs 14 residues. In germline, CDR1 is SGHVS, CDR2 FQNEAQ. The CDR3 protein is CASSRDRGNQPQHF. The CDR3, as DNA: TGTGCCAGCAGCCGGGACAGGGGCAATCAGCCCCAGCATTTT. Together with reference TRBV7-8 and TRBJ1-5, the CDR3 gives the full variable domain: GAGVSQSPRYKVAKRGQDVALRCDPISGHVSLFWYQQALGQGPEFLTYFQNEAQLDKSGLPSDRFFAERPEGSVSTLKIQRTQQEDSAVYLCASSRDRGNQPQHFGDGTRLSIL.

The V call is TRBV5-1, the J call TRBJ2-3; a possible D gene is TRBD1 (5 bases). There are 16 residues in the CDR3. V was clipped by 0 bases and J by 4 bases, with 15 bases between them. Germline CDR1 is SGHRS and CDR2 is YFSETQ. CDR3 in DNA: TGCGCCAGCAGCTTGGTAAGGCAGACAGCAGCAGATACGCAGTATTTT. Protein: CASSLVRQTAADTQYF.

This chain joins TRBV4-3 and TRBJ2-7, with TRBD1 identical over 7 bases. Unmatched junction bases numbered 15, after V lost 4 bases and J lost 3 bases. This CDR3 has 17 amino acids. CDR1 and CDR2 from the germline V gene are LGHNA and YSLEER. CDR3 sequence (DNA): TGCGCCAGCAGCCCTGACCTTGGACAGGTCCTCTACTACGAGCAGTACTTC. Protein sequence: CASSPDLGQVLYYEQYF.

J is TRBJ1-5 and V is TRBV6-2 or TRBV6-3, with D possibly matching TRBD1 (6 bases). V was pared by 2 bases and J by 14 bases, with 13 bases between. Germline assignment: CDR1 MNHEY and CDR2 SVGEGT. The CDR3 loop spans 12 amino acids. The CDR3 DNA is TGTGCCAGCAGTTACCCACAGGGAAGTAAGCATTTT. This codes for CASSYPQGSKHF.

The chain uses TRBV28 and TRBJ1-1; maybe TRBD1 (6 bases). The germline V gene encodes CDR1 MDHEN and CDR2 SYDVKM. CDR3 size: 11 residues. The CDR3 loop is CALGGYTEAFF. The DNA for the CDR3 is TGTGCTCTAGGGGGATACACTGAAGCTTTCTTT.

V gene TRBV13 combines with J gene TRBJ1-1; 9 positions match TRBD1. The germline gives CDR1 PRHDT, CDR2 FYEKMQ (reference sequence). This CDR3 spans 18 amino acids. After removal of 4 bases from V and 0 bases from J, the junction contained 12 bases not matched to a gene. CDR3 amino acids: CASSSRAKTGGLNTEAFF. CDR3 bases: TGTGCCAGCAGCTCCCGGGCTAAGACAGGGGGTTTGAACACTGAAGCTTTCTTT. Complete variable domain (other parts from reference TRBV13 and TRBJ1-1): AAGVIQSPRHLIKEKRETATLKCYPIPRHDTVYWYQQGPGQDPQFLISFYEKMQSDKGSIPDRFSAQQFSDYHSELNMSSLELGDSALYFCASSSRAKTGGLNTEAFFGQGTRLTVV.

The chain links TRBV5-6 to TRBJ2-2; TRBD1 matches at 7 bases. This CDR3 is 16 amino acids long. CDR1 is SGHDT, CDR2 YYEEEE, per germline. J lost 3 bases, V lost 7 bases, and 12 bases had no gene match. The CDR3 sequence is CASATQQGSDTGELFF. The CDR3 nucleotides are TGTGCCAGCGCGACCCAACAGGGGTCGGACACCGGGGAGCTGTTTTTT.

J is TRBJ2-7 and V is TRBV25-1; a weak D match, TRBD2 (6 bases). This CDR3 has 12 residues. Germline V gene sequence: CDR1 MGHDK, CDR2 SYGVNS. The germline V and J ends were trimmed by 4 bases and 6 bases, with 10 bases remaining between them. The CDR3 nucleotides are TGTGCCAGCAGTGGGGGGGTGAGCGAGCAGTACTTC. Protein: CASSGGVSEQYF.